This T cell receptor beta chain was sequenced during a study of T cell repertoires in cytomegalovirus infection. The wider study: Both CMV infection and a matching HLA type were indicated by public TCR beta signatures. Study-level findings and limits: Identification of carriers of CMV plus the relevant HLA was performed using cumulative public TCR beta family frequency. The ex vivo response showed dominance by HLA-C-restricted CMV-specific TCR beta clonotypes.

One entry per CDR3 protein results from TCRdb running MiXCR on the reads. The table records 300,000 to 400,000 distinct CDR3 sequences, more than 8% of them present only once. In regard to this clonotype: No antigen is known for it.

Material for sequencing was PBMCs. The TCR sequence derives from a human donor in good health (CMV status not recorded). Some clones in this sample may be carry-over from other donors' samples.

CDR3 loop: CASSYRTSGSTGELFF. CDR3 DNA sequence: TGTGCCAGCAGTTACCGAACTAGCGGGAGCACCGGGGAGCTGTTTTTT. V usage is TRBV6-2 or TRBV6-3 and J usage is TRBJ2-2; 11 positions agree with TRBD2. This CDR3 region has 16 residues. Germline lookup yields CDR1 MNHEY and CDR2 SVGEGT. Trimming at V came to 2 bases and at J to 4 bases, leaving 3 bases not matched to a gene.